These 29 T cell receptor beta chains originate from one sample sequenced in a study of vaccination and CD4 T cells after COVID-19. Sequence data for DNA of cultured CD4+ T cells were generated by the Oncomine TCR Beta short-read assay. From CD4+ T cells that had been cultured, genomic DNA was extracted. TCRdb ran MiXCR on the PCR reads and lists one entry per CDR3 protein. The sample gives 7,500 to 10,000 distinct CDR3 sequences, roughly 34% of which show up once; 15% to 19% is in the top ten. Their recognized antigens are unknown. Treatment in this sample: approximately nine-day PBMC culture with coronavirus spike peptide pools or control peptides (ViraFEST assay). Harvesting of the unexposed donor's CD4+ T cells predated the COVID-19 pandemic (2011-2018). Sequenced sample: CD4+ T cells from blood, cultured in vitro. The receptors here all came from a human donor in good health.

This chain joins TRBV15 and TRBJ2-2; D remains ambiguous. Germline CDR1 reads LNHNV; CDR2 reads YYDKDF (reference sequence). The V end lost 5 bases, the J end lost 4 bases, and 8 bases lay between the germline ends. The CDR3 is 13 residues long. CDR3 residues: CATSSLGTGELFF. The CDR3 DNA sequence: TGTGCCACCAGCTCCCTCGGCACCGGGGAGCTGTTTTTT.

The chain combines TRBV19 with TRBJ2-7, with D unresolved. Germline V CDR1 and CDR2: LNHDA, SQIVND (reference sequence). The CDR3 covers 17 residues. The V gene lost 7 bases and the J gene lost 5 bases, with 27 bases spanning the gap. CDR3 sequence reads: CASTLSWGRNPRNEQYF. CDR3 in DNA: TGTGCCAGTACCCTAAGCTGGGGTCGTAACCCAAGGAACGAGCAGTACTTC. The full variable domain, rest sourced from reference TRBV19 and TRBJ2-7, is DGGITQSPKYLFRKEGQNVTLSCEQNLNHDAMYWYRQDPGQGLRLIYYSQIVNDFQKGDIAEGYSVSREKKESFPLTVTSAQKNPTAFYLCASTLSWGRNPRNEQYFGPGTRLTVT.

This clonotype was counted between two and nine times. The chain links TRBV6-2 or TRBV6-3 to TRBJ1-2; the D is unclear. Looked up from germline, CDR1 is MNHEY and CDR2 is SVGEGT. This CDR3 is 14 amino acids long. Trimming shortened V by 6 bases and J by 8 bases, and 19 bases separated the two germline ends. CDR3 sequence (DNA): TGTGCCAGCAGGCATACCCCCCGGGGTATGGGCTACACCTTC. This sequence encodes CASRHTPRGMGYTF.

V usage is TRBV28 and J usage is TRBJ1-1, with D unclear. The CDR3 totals 11 residues. Germline values: CDR1 MDHEN, CDR2 SYDVKM. V lost 5 bases to trimming and J lost 8 bases, with 9 bases between them. The CDR3 DNA reads as TGTGCCAGCAGTATACAGAGAGAAGCTTTCTTT. This sequence encodes CASSIQREAFF.

The chain has TRBV20-1 and TRBJ2-3; 8 bases fit TRBD1. The CDR3 is 12 amino acids. V lost 5 bases to trimming and J lost 5 bases; unmatched junction nucleotides: 3. Germline V CDR1 and CDR2: DFQATT, SNEGSKA (reference sequence). The CDR3, as DNA: TGCAGTGCTCCTACAGGGGGAGATACGCAGTATTTT. It is translated as CSAPTGGDTQYF.

This clonotype was found a few times. The V gene is TRBV19, the J gene TRBJ2-7; the match to TRBD1 covers 9 bases. CDR3 length: 15 amino acids. V lost 5 bases to trimming and J lost 3 bases; unmatched junction nucleotides: 8. Germline V gene lookup returns CDR1 LNHDA and CDR2 SQIVND (reference sequence). CDR3: CASSVQGAAFYEQYF. CDR3 nucleotide sequence: TGTGCCAGTAGTGTACAGGGGGCGGCTTTCTACGAGCAGTACTTC.

This chain uses TRBV20-1 with TRBJ2-5, with 8 bases lining up with TRBD2. Germline V gives CDR1 DFQATT, CDR2 SNEGSKA (reference sequence). The trim removed 6 bases at V and 2 bases at J, leaving 5 bases unmatched. The CDR3 runs 13 residues. CDR3 sequence reads: CSAQREWQETQYF. The CDR3 nucleotides read TGCAGTGCCCAGCGGGAGTGGCAAGAGACCCAGTACTTC.

This clonotype showed up just a few times. This rearrangement joins TRBV20-1 to TRBJ2-3, with 9 bases fitting TRBD2. The CDR3 has 15 amino acids. CDR1 and CDR2 (germline): DFQATT, SNEGSKA (reference sequence). J was trimmed by 2 bases and V by 1 base; bases with no gene match: 4. DNA of the CDR3: TGCAGTGCTAGAGTGGGCGGGAGGGCCACAGATACGCAGTATTTT. Its protein is CSARVGGRATDTQYF.

This chain joins TRBV5-1 and TRBJ2-2, with 12 positions matching TRBD2. This CDR3 contains 16 residues. Trimming at V came to 4 bases and at J to 4 bases, leaving 5 bases not matched to a gene. Germline-derived CDR1 and CDR2 are SGHRS and YFSETQ. The CDR3 reads CASSRLAGVVTGELFF. The CDR3 nucleotides read TGCGCCAGCAGCCGACTAGCGGGAGTGGTCACCGGGGAGCTGTTTTTT.

The chain has TRBV21-1 and TRBJ1-5. TRBV21-1 is described as a pseudogene. There are 17 residues in the CDR3. CDR3 loop: CASSIYRAGEGNQPQHF. The CDR3 DNA reads TGTGCCAGCAGCATCTACCGGGCCGGGGAGGGCAATCAGCCCCAGCATTTT.

The J gene is TRBJ2-7, the V gene TRBV6-1; TRBD2 might be the D (6 bases). The V end was cut by 11 bases, the J end by 4 bases, with 18 bases between. Germline values: CDR1 MNHNS, CDR2 SASEGT. The CDR3 consists of 13 residues. The CDR3 loop is CAGSGGVRYEQYF. The CDR3 bases are TGTGCCGGTTCCGGAGGGGTCCGGTACGAGCAGTACTTC.

The chain uses TRBV6-5 and TRBJ1-5; D may be TRBD1 (5 bases). Trimming left V 4 bases short and J 2 bases short, with 15 bases between. Germline values: CDR1 MNHEY, CDR2 SVGAGI. The CDR3 sequence is 16 residues long. The CDR3 coding sequence is TGTGCCAGCAGTTCCACTGCGCAGGGTGGCAATCAGCCCCAGCATTTT. It yields the protein CASSSTAQGGNQPQHF.

Here the CDR3 reads CASRPWGTDTQYF. The CDR3 DNA is TGCGCCAGCAGGCCATGGGGGACAGATACGCAGTATTTT. V gene TRBV5-1 combines with J gene TRBJ2-3, with D possibly being TRBD1 or TRBD2 (5 bases each). The V end was cut by 5 bases, the J end by 3 bases, with 10 bases between. In germline, CDR1 is SGHRS, CDR2 YFSETQ. The length of the CDR3 is 13 residues.

The V gene is TRBV28, the J gene TRBJ2-3, with a possible D match to TRBD2 (6 bases). Germline V lookup: CDR1 MDHEN, CDR2 SYDVKM. The V end was cut by 6 bases, the J end by 0 bases, with 16 bases between. The CDR3 is 16 amino acids. This CDR3 reads CASRSPRGGSTDTQYF. The CDR3 region has the DNA TGTGCCAGCAGGTCTCCTCGGGGAGGTAGCACAGATACGCAGTATTTT.

For the CDR3, the DNA is TGCAATGGCCGGGACAGGGGGCGCGGATTAATTATCGCTGAAGCTTTCTTT. Its translation: CNGRDRGRGLIIAEAFF. The V and J genes are TRBV20-1 and TRBJ1-1; 12 nucleotides match TRBD1. Looked up from germline, CDR1 is DFQATT and CDR2 is SNEGSKA (reference sequence). The CDR3 is 17 amino acids.

This clonotype was observed a few times. CDR3 DNA: TGTGCCAGCAGTTTCGGACGCTCTGGGGCCAACGTCCTGACTTTC. Translation: CASSFGRSGANVLTF. The rearrangement uses TRBV27 and TRBJ2-6, with no clear D. The V gene lost 3 bases and the J gene lost 0 bases, with 6 bases spanning the gap. This CDR3 is built from 15 residues. In germline, CDR1 is MNHEY, CDR2 SMNVEV (reference sequence).

The CDR3 is CASSGPGTDTQYF. DNA for the CDR3: TGTGCCAGCAGCGGACCAGGCACAGATACGCAGTATTTT. V and J are TRBV6-1 and TRBJ2-3; D gene ambiguous. This CDR3 is 13 amino acids long. Trimming took off 6 bases at V and 1 base at J, with 8 bases between the two ends. Germline loops: CDR1 MNHNS, CDR2 SASEGT.

The gene calls are TRBV25-1 and TRBJ2-1; D may be TRBD2 (6 bases). This CDR3 is built from 16 residues. Germline lookup yields CDR1 MGHDK and CDR2 SYGVNS. The V end lost 3 bases, the J end lost 10 bases, and 22 bases lay between the germline ends. The CDR3 loop reads CASSEWSGLPFIEQFF. The CDR3 coding sequence is TGTGCCAGCAGTGAGTGGTCGGGACTCCCCTTTATAGAGCAGTTCTTC.

The chain has TRBV30 and TRBJ2-7; no clear D gene. This CDR3 comprises 14 residues. Germline CDR1 reads GTSNPN; CDR2 reads SVGIG (reference sequence). V was cut by 0 bases and J by 4 bases, with 13 bases left in between. Here the CDR3 reads CAWSVRPTAYEQYF. The CDR3, as DNA: TGTGCCTGGAGTGTTCGGCCTACAGCGTACGAGCAGTACTTC.

The gene calls are TRBV10-3 and TRBJ2-1; 7 nucleotides match TRBD2. The CDR3 length is 15 residues. V gave up 3 bases and J gave up 3 bases; unmatched junction bases: 5. Germline V gene lookup returns CDR1 ENHRY and CDR2 SYGVKD. The CDR3 nucleotides are TGTGCCATCAGTGAAAGGCTAGCGGACTACAATGAGCAGTTCTTC. Translating it yields CAISERLADYNEQFF.

The chain uses TRBV20-1 and TRBJ2-1, with D unresolved. V lost 3 bases, J lost 4 bases, and 4 bases lay in between. Germline V gene sequence: CDR1 DFQATT, CDR2 SNEGSKA (reference sequence). The CDR3 runs to 11 residues. The CDR3, as DNA: TGCAGTGCTAGGGAATACAATGAGCAGTTCTTC. Encoded protein: CSAREYNEQFF.

Only a few counts were recorded for this clonotype. The chain recombines TRBV6-1 with TRBJ1-6, with D possibly TRBD1 on 6 matching bases. The CDR3 runs to 14 residues. V was pared by 4 bases and J by 4 bases, with 8 bases between. CDR1 is MNHNS and CDR2 is SASEGT in the germline V gene. The CDR3 loop reads CASSVDSYNSPLHF. The CDR3 DNA follows: TGTGCCAGCAGTGTGGACAGTTATAATTCACCCCTCCACTTT.

This clonotype was picked up a small number of times. The chain carries TRBV7-9 and TRBJ1-5; 9 bases line up with TRBD1. The CDR3 spans 14 residues. Germline values: CDR1 SEHNR, CDR2 FQNEAQ (reference sequence). The junction had 4 bases not matched to a gene; V was cut back by 5 bases and J by 5 bases. The CDR3 protein is CASSPRTGDQPQHF. CDR3 DNA: TGTGCCAGCAGCCCTAGGACAGGGGATCAGCCCCAGCATTTT.

The chain couples TRBV7-9 to TRBJ2-2, with D unresolved. CDR3 length equals 16 residues. Germline V gene sequence: CDR1 SEHNR, CDR2 FQNEAQ (reference sequence). V lost 4 bases and J lost 8, with 20 bases in between. The DNA of the CDR3 is TGTGCCAGCAGCTCTACCCGGGCCGACACGCCGGGGGAGCTGTTTTTT. Amino acid sequence: CASSSTRADTPGELFF.

The chain recombines TRBV19 with TRBJ2-3; D is perhaps TRBD1 (5 bases). This CDR3 has 14 amino acids. Germline assignment: CDR1 LNHDA and CDR2 SQIVND (reference sequence). V lost 6 bases to trimming and J lost 0 bases, with 10 bases between them. The CDR3 sequence is CASRFTGSTDTQYF. In DNA form, the CDR3 reads TGTGCCAGTAGATTCACAGGAAGCACAGATACGCAGTATTTT.

This clonotype has a handful of counts. In nucleotides, the CDR3 is TGTGCCACCCATAGATCTAACTATGGCTACACCTTC. Residues: CATHRSNYGYTF. The chain employs TRBV6-1 and TRBJ1-2; D is unresolved. Trimming took off 10 bases at V and 0 bases at J, with 9 bases between the two ends. CDR3 length: 12 amino acids. Per the germline V gene, CDR1 is MNHNS and CDR2 is SASEGT.

This clonotype was seen a handful of times. The CDR3 spells CASSLNRGASTQGYTF. The CDR3 coding sequence is TGTGCCAGCAGCTTAAACCGAGGGGCCTCGACCCAGGGCTACACCTTC. The chain couples TRBV7-9 to TRBJ1-2, with D tentatively TRBD1 (5 bases). Germline-derived CDR1 and CDR2 are SEHNR and FQNEAQ (reference sequence). This CDR3 has 16 residues. Trimming removed 2 bases from V and 8 bases from J, with 21 bases in between.

This clonotype appeared a few times. This chain connects TRBV28 to TRBJ2-7, with TRBD2 matching 10 bases. Trimming at V came to 2 bases and at J to 5 bases, leaving 3 bases not matched to a gene. The germline V gene encodes CDR1 MDHEN and CDR2 SYDVKM. The CDR3 is made up of 14 amino acids. The CDR3 here is CASSLGGLAHEQYF. Written as DNA, the CDR3 is TGTGCCAGCAGTTTAGGGGGACTAGCGCACGAGCAGTACTTC. The entire variable domain, with the rest obtained from reference TRBV28 and TRBJ2-7, is as follows: DVKVTQSSRYLVKRTGEKVFLECVQDMDHENMFWYRQDPGLGLRLIYFSYDVKMKEKGDIPEGYSVSREKKERFSLILESASTNQTSMYLCASSLGGLAHEQYFGPGTRLTVT.

Note on this clonotype: A junction end diverges from the germline sequence, so it may reflect a read error. CDR3: CATSGDSGRGFEAFF. CDR3 sequence (DNA): TGTGCCACCAGCGGAGATTCGGGCAGGGGATTTGAAGCTTTCTTT. This chain joins TRBV15 and TRBJ1-1, with a weak D call TRBD1 (6 bases). This CDR3 has 15 amino acids. Germline V lookup: CDR1 LNHNV, CDR2 YYDKDF (reference sequence).